The T cell receptor (beta chain) under discussion was sequenced for a study of blood T cell repertoires in COVID-19. Looking at the study overall: Samples representing acute and convalescent COVID-19 were sourced from the United States, Italy and Spain. PBMCs, B-cell-depleted T cells, or T cells provided the cDNA or gDNA that made up the material.

The CDR3 extends over 13 amino acids. Trimming cost V 11 bases and J 0 bases; bases outside gene matches: 6. CDR1 is SEHNR and CDR2 is FQNEAQ in the germline V gene (reference sequence). Original analysis: Amplification from reference gene primers served as the basis for estimated nucleated cell counts. TCRdb keeps only in-frame clones here, not all; method: immunoSEQ multiplex PCR. D and trimming were read from the DNA, whereas the V and J calls and clone size are those reported in that table. Counted here are 200,000 or so clones, about 85% occurring once; the ten biggest clones make up more than 4.5%.

The sequence came from an older woman who had recovered from COVID-19. This rearrangement joins TRBV7-9 to TRBJ2-7; TRBD1 aligns across 8 bases. The sample comprised peripheral blood. CDR3 sequence: CAASDRDSYEQYF. In nucleotides, the CDR3 is TGTGCCGCTTCGGACAGGGACTCCTACGAGCAGTACTTC.